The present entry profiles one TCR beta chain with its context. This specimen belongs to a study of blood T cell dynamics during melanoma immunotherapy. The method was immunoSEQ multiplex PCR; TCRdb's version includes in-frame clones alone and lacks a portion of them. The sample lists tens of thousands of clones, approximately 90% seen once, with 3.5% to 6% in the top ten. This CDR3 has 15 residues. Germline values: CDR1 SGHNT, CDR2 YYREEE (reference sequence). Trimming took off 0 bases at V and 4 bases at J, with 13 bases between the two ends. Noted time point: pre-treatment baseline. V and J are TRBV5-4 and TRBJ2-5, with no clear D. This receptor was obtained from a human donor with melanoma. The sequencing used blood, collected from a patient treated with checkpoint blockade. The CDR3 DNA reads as TGTGCCAGCAGCTTGGGGGCCCTTAGTTTAGAGACCCAGTACTTC. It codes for CASSLGALSLETQYF.